The present T cell receptor (beta chain) was sequenced within a study of cytomegalovirus exposure and HLA in healthy donors. Across the study: The Caucasian-associated ancestry cluster held 65% to 90% of a few hundred genotyped donors. Study results and limitations: The majority of TCR sequences were rare, yet some public TCRs appeared in many donors.

A remark on this clone: The antigen is not known. Other DNA sequences in the sample encode the same CDR3.

The CDR3 sequence is 12 residues long. Germline trimming cut 5 bases from V and 4 bases from J; bases unmatched to any gene: 4. Per the germline V gene, CDR1 is SQVTM and CDR2 is ANQGSEA. 60 Vbeta and 13 Jbeta primers were used in PCR. Method: immunoSEQ multiplex PCR; TCRdb's copy keeps in-frame clones and lacks some. The sample records some 190,000 clones, about four fifths being singletons. This sequence joins TRBV29-1 and TRBJ2-7, with 8 bases aligning to TRBD1. The sequenced material came from PBMCs. The receptor was derived from a man aged 40-55 years in good health and CMV-seropositive. The chain's CDR3 is CSVRTGSYEQYF. CDR3 nucleotides: TGCAGCGTTCGGACAGGGTCTTACGAGCAGTACTTC.